This TCR beta chain comes out of a study of T-cell reconstitution after alpha-beta-depleted transplantation in children. Findings and caveats of the study: Alpha-beta T cells about two months after transplant reportedly derived from several hundred expanded graft clones. Most T-cell counts and diversity one year after the transplant came from T cells that were newly produced. Several patients had high TCRbeta diversity at day 60; it came from surviving recipient T cells and thymic progenitors.

This clonotype was observed many times. The target antigen is unknown. This CDR3 region has 11 residues. CDR1 and CDR2 from the germline V gene are SQVTM and ANQGSEA. V lost 2 bases, J lost 7 bases, and 6 bases lay in between. Unique molecular identifiers were used to barcode this TCRbeta library. TCRdb reprocessed the PCR reads with MiXCR, giving one entry per CDR3 protein. The table shows about 170,000 distinct CDR3 sequences, with 8.5% to 14% occurring only once. The rearrangement uses TRBV29-1 and TRBJ2-1; D remains unclear. Material: PBMCs, obtained before TCRalphabeta/CD19-depleted stem cell transplant. This sequence was found in a boy aged 2-15 years with acute myeloid leukemia, due to receive a stem cell transplant. The CDR3 here is CSVEPENEQFF. The DNA for the CDR3 is TGCAGCGTTGAACCCGAGAATGAGCAGTTCTTC.